Listed below are T cell receptor beta chains from one sample, sequenced in a study of T-cell reconstitution after alpha-beta-depleted transplantation in children. TCRdb reprocessed the PCR reads with MiXCR, giving one entry per CDR3 protein. The sample shows more than 100,000 distinct CDR3 sequences, under 30% of them seen only once. Sequencing used PBMCs, mostly from graft donor cells, obtained 180 days after TCRalphabeta/CD19-depleted stem cell transplant. These receptor sequences come from a male patient between 2 and 10 years old who had a stem cell transplant for chronic granulomatous disease, so the T cells may come from the graft donor. CDR3s include the opening cysteine and the closing phenylalanine or tryptophan. D genes are given only for firm matches. The size entry is marked missing in some rows and otherwise reads once, few, many or a size class.

v_call,clone_size,j_call,cdr3_length,d_call,cdr3_nt,cdr3_aa
TRBV20-1,few,TRBJ1-1,13,-,TGCAGTGCTAGGGCCGGACCCCACACTGAAGCTTTCTTT,CSARAGPHTEAFF
TRBV27,-,TRBJ2-5,16,TRBD2,TGTGCCAGCAGTGACCTTCTGGGGGGGGTACAAGAGACCCAGTACTTC,CASSDLLGGVQETQYF
TRBV7-8,-,TRBJ2-1,18,TRBD2,TGTGCCAGCAGCTTAAAGCTAGCGGGAGTTCTCTCCTACAATGAGCAGTTCTTC,CASSLKLAGVLSYNEQFF
TRBV12-3/TRBV12-4,-,TRBJ2-1,16,TRBD2,TGTGCCAGCAGTTTACCCGGGCTAGCGGGAGGTAATGAGCAGTTCTTC,CASSLPGLAGGNEQFF
TRBV6-4,-,TRBJ1-5,15,-,TGTGCCAGCAGCCCGACCTGGGGATGGGATCAGCCCCAGCATTTT,CASSPTWGWDQPQHF
TRBV10-3,-,TRBJ2-1,11,-,TGTGCCACCATGAGGCTGGATGAGCAGTTCTTC,CATMRLDEQFF
TRBV24-1,-,TRBJ2-7,14,TRBD1,TGTGCCACTAAGCAGGGGGCGACCACCTACGAGCAGTACTTC,CATKQGATTYEQYF
TRBV5-8,-,TRBJ2-5,14,-,TGTGCCAGCAGCTTCGGAGGATCACAAGAGACCCAGTACTTC,CASSFGGSQETQYF
TRBV20-1,many,TRBJ2-7,14,-,TGCAGTGCTAGCTCAAGGGGACCTACCTACGAGCAGTACTTC,CSASSRGPTYEQYF
TRBV25-1,many,TRBJ2-5,15,-,TGTGCCAGCAGTGAATTGGGCAGGGACAAAGAGACCCAGTACTTC,CASSELGRDKETQYF
TRBV7-7,-,TRBJ2-2,12,-,TGTGCCAGCAGCACTTTGACCGGGGAGCTGTTTTTT,CASSTLTGELFF
TRBV29-1,many,TRBJ1-1,14,-,TGCAGCGTTGACAGGAGACTTGGGAACACTGAAGCTTTCTTT,CSVDRRLGNTEAFF
TRBV5-5,many,TRBJ2-7,14,-,TGTGCCAGCAGCTTGGGGGCAGTTACCTACGAGCAGTACTTC,CASSLGAVTYEQYF
TRBV9,-,TRBJ2-7,16,-,TGTGCCAGCAGCGTAGGGAGGGGCCGACCCACTTACGAGCAGTACTTC,CASSVGRGRPTYEQYF
TRBV4-3,many,TRBJ1-6,16,TRBD1,TGCGCCGGCAGCCAAGATGTATGGCAGGGGGCTTCACCCCTCCACTTT,CAGSQDVWQGASPLHF
TRBV20-1,-,TRBJ1-5,14,-,TGCAGTGGGGCTAGGGCTTATAGCAATCAGCCCCAGCATTTT,CSGARAYSNQPQHF
TRBV7-6,few,TRBJ1-1,13,-,TGTGCCAGCAGCTTAACCGGGGTCACTGAAGCTTTCTTT,CASSLTGVTEAFF
TRBV7-3,many,TRBJ2-1,13,-,TGTGCCAGCAGCTTAACGCTCACTTCTCCGCAGTTCTTC,CASSLTLTSPQFF
TRBV11-2,once,TRBJ2-7,16,-,TGTGCCAGCAGCACCAGAGGGAAGGGAACGTCCTACGAGCAGTACTTC,CASSTRGKGTSYEQYF
TRBV12-3/TRBV12-4,many,TRBJ2-1,12,-,TGTGCCAGCGGGCAGGGGATGGGTGAGCAGTTCTTC,CASGQGMGEQFF
TRBV12-3/TRBV12-4,-,TRBJ2-3,15,-,TGTGCCAGCGCGATCACTCAGGTCGGCACAGATACGCAGTATTTT,CASAITQVGTDTQYF